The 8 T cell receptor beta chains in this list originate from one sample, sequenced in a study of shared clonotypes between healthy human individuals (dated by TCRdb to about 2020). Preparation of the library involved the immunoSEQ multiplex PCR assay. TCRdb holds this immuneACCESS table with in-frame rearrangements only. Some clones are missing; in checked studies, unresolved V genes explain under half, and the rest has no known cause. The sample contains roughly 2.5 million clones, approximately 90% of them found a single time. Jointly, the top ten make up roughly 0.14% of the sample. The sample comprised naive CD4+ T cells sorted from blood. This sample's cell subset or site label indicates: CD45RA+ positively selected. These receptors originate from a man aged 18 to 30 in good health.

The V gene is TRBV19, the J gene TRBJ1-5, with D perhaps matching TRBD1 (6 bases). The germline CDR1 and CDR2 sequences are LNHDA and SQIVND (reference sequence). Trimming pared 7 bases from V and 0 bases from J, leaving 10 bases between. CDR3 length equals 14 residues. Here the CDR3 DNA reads TGTGCCAGTAATGACAGGTATAGCAATCAGCCCCAGCATTTT. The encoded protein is CASNDRYSNQPQHF.

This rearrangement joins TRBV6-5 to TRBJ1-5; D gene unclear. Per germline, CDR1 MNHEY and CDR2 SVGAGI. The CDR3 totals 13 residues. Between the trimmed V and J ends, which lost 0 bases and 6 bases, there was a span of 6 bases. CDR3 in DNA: TGTGCCAGCAGTTACTCTTTCGCTCAGCCCCAGCATTTT. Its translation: CASSYSFAQPQHF.

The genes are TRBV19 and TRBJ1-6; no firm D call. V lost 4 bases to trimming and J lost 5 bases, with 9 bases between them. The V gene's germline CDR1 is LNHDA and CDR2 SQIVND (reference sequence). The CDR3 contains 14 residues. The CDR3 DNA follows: TGTGCCAGTAGTAGCGGGAAGCATAATTCACCCCTCCACTTT. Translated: CASSSGKHNSPLHF.

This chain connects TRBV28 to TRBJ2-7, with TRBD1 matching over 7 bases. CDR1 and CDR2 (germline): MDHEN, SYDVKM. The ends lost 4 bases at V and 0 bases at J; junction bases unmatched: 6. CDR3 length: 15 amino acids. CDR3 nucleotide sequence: TGTGCCAGCAGTTCTCTTCAGGGGGTCTCCTACGAGCAGTACTTC. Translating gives CASSSLQGVSYEQYF.

CDR3 residues: CASSKSGTGTYGYTF. CDR3 sequence (DNA): TGTGCCAGCAGTAAATCCGGGACAGGAACCTATGGCTACACCTTC. This chain joins TRBV6-5 and TRBJ1-2; 8 bases fit TRBD1. Germline V CDR1 and CDR2: MNHEY, SVGAGI. CDR3 length: 15 amino acids. The V gene end was trimmed by 5 bases and the J gene end by 4 bases; junction bases not matched to a gene: 9.

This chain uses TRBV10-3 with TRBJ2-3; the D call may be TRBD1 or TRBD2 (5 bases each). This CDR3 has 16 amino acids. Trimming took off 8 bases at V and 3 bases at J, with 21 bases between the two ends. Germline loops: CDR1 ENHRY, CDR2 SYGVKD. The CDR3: CAISGIGGDSTDTQYF. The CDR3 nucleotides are TGTGCCATCTCCGGAATTGGAGGTGACAGTACAGATACGCAGTATTTT.

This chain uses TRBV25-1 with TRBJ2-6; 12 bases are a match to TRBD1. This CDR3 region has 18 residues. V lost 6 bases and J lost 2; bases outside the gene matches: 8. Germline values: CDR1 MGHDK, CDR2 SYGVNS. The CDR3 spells CASSATGTGGAGANVLTF. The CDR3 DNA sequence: TGTGCCAGCAGCGCGACCGGGACAGGGGGCGCTGGGGCCAACGTCCTGACTTTC.

Here the CDR3 reads CASSPLARATNEKLFF. CDR3 nucleotide sequence: TGTGCCAGCAGTCCACTCGCTAGGGCAACTAATGAAAAACTGTTTTTT. The J gene is TRBJ1-4, the V gene TRBV27; D is unresolved. Germline V lookup: CDR1 MNHEY, CDR2 SMNVEV (reference sequence). There are 16 residues in the CDR3. The V end was cut by 5 bases, the J end by 0 bases, with 13 bases between.